The 12 T cell receptor beta chains below all came from one sample that was sequenced in a study of spatial heterogeneity in lung cancer. TCRdb redid the calling of the 5' RACE reads with MiXCR, one entry per CDR3 protein. The sample comprises about 3,900 distinct CDR3 sequences, approximately 20% of which are singletons, and about 72% rests with the top ten. Time point denoted: sample taken at primary tumor resection. Whole RNA, isolated from tumor, nontumor lung or frozen PBMC, was sequenced without prior sorting. This specimen was PBMCs, taken at surgery. These receptors originate from a male donor with early-stage non-small cell lung cancer.

CDR3 bases: TGCAGTGCTCCGAGGCTGGGGGTTATGGGCACAGATACGCAGTATTTT. Its translation is CSAPRLGVMGTDTQYF. The V and J genes are TRBV20-1 and TRBJ2-3; D is possibly TRBD1 or TRBD2 (5 bases each). Per germline, CDR1 DFQATT and CDR2 SNEGSKA (reference sequence). Trimming shortened V by 5 bases and J by 1 base, and 19 bases separated the two germline ends. The length of the CDR3 is 16 residues.

This clonotype was counted between two and nine times. V gene TRBV11-2 combines with J gene TRBJ1-1; TRBD1 matches at 7 bases. Germline CDR1 and CDR2: SGHAT and FQNNGV. With V trimmed by 5 bases and J by 2 bases, 2 bases remained unmatched. The CDR3 is made up of 13 amino acids. The CDR3 spells CASSRDRNTEAFF. CDR3 in DNA: TGTGCCAGCAGCCGGGACAGAAACACTGAAGCTTTCTTT.

J is TRBJ1-1 and V is TRBV7-2; D remains unclear. The V gene's germline CDR1 is SGHTA and CDR2 FQGNSA. V was trimmed by 6 bases and J by 0 bases, leaving 8 bases between them. The CDR3 contains 13 residues. CDR3 nucleotide sequence: TGTGCCAGCAGGGGCAGCGTGAACACTGAAGCTTTCTTT. Its translation is CASRGSVNTEAFF. The full variable domain, with the rest looked up from reference TRBV7-2 and TRBJ1-1, is GAGVSQSPSNKVTEKGKDVELRCDPISGHTALYWYRQSLGQGLEFLIYFQGNSAPDKSGLPSDRFSAERTGGSVSTLTIQRTQQEDSAVYLCASRGSVNTEAFFGQGTRLTVV.

This clonotype appeared a few times. This chain uses TRBV12-3 or TRBV12-4 with TRBJ1-1; D perhaps matches TRBD1 (6 bases). CDR3 length equals 15 residues. Between the trimmed V and J ends, which lost 6 bases and 0 bases, there was a span of 14 bases. In DNA form, the CDR3 reads TGTGCCAGCAGCCGGGGGCAGGGGATGAACACTGAAGCTTTCTTT. Amino acid sequence: CASSRGQGMNTEAFF.

This clonotype came up many times. This chain connects TRBV5-4 to TRBJ1-1, with TRBD1 matching over 10 bases. The V gene end was trimmed by 4 bases and the J gene end by 3 bases; junction bases not matched to a gene: 6. Germline V CDR1 and CDR2: SGHNT, YYREEE (reference sequence). This CDR3 contains 15 residues. In nucleotides, the CDR3 is TGTGCCAGCAGCACTCGGACAGGGGGAGACACTGAAGCTTTCTTT. Amino acids: CASSTRTGGDTEAFF.

This clonotype came up a few times. The chain couples TRBV27 to TRBJ1-1; D may be TRBD1 (6 bases). V lost 3 bases to trimming and J lost 4 bases, with 12 bases between them. CDR3 size: 14 residues. CDR1 MNHEY and CDR2 SMNVEV come from the germline V gene (reference sequence). DNA for the CDR3: TGTGCCAGCAGTTTGGACAGCTGGTTCACTGAAGCTTTCTTT. Its protein product is CASSLDSWFTEAFF.

This clonotype was observed a few times. For the CDR3, the DNA is TGCGCCAGCAGCTTGGGAAACACAGATACGCAGTATTTT. Translated: CASSLGNTDTQYF. This sequence joins TRBV5-1 and TRBJ2-3, with D unresolved. This CDR3 has 13 residues. CDR1 and CDR2 (germline): SGHRS, YFSETQ. Between the trimmed V and J ends, which lost 0 bases and 2 bases, there was a span of 4 bases. Drawing the rest from reference TRBV5-1 and TRBJ2-3, the complete variable domain is KAGVTQTPRYLIKTRGQQVTLSCSPISGHRSVSWYQQTPGQGLQFLFEYFSETQRNKGNFPGRFSGRQFSNSRSEMNVSTLELGDSALYLCASSLGNTDTQYFGPGTRLTVL.

The sample holds a few counts of this clonotype. The chain links TRBV28 to TRBJ2-7, with 9 bases lining up with TRBD1. This CDR3 has 16 amino acids. Germline CDR1 MDHEN, CDR2 SYDVKM. With V trimmed by 3 bases and J by 7 bases, 13 bases remained unmatched. CDR3 sequence reads: CASSFAGQGFLREQYF. In nucleotides, the CDR3 is TGTGCCAGCAGTTTTGCGGGACAGGGATTCCTACGGGAGCAGTACTTC.

This clonotype is medium-sized within its sample. J is TRBJ2-1 and V is TRBV28, with TRBD1 identical over 8 bases. CDR1 and CDR2 from the germline V gene are MDHEN and SYDVKM. The CDR3 runs 14 residues. V was clipped by 6 bases and J by 5 bases; unmatched bases: 6. The CDR3 sequence is CASRPQGAHNEQFF. The DNA for the CDR3 is TGTGCCAGCAGGCCTCAGGGGGCTCACAATGAGCAGTTCTTC.

There are a few counts of this clonotype. This rearrangement joins TRBV9 to TRBJ2-7; D may be TRBD2 (6 bases). Germline loops: CDR1 SGDLS, CDR2 YYNGEE. The CDR3 length is 13 residues. The germline V and J ends were trimmed by 2 bases and 7 bases, with 13 bases remaining between them. CDR3 sequence (DNA): TGTGCCAGCAGCGTTGATCCGGCGGGGGAGCAGTACTTC. Protein sequence: CASSVDPAGEQYF.

This clonotype showed up just a few times. This could be a read error, since a much larger clone is one nucleotide away. The chain links TRBV6-5 to TRBJ2-3; 9 bases match TRBD1. This CDR3 has 14 residues. Germline V gene sequence: CDR1 MNHEY, CDR2 SVGAGI. This CDR3 reads CVSKGQGLTDTQYF. Here the CDR3 DNA reads TGTGTCAGCAAGGGACAGGGCCTCACAGATACGCAGTATTTT.

This clonotype was counted many times. CDR3 sequence reads: CASSPGSTGDFTEAFF. CDR3 nucleotides: TGTGCCAGCAGCCCCGGTTCGACAGGGGATTTTACTGAAGCTTTCTTT. V and J are TRBV13 and TRBJ1-1, with 8 positions matching TRBD1. The CDR3 consists of 16 residues. V gave up 5 bases and J gave up 5 bases; unmatched junction bases: 13. Germline CDR1 and CDR2: PRHDT and FYEKMQ (reference sequence).